This T cell receptor beta chain was recovered during a study of control samples from healthy donors and cancer patients. V was clipped by 11 bases and J by 0 bases; unmatched bases: 4. This CDR3 is 13 amino acids long. Germline V gene data show CDR1 as MNHEY and CDR2 as SVGAGI. Some clones are missing from TCRdb's copy, which holds only in-frame ones; the method was immunoSEQ multiplex PCR. The data contain approximately 220,000 clones, just under 95% of them singletons. The sequenced material came from blood. This TCR was recovered from a man aged 50-59 years in good health. The chain recombines TRBV6-5 with TRBJ1-3; 7 nucleotides agree with TRBD1. DNA for the CDR3: TGTGCCGGGGGACAGCTCTCTGGAAACACCATATATTTT. As protein: CAGGQLSGNTIYF.